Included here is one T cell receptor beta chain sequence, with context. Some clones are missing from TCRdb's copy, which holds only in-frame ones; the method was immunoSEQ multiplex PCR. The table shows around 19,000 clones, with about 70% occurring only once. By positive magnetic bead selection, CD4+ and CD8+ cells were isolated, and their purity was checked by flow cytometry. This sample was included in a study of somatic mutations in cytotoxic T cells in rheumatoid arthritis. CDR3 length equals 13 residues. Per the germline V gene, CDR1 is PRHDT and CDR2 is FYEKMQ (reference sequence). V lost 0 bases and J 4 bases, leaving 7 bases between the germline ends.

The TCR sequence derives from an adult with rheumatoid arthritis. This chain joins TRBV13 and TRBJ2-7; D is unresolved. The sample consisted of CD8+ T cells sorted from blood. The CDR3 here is CASSLGPGYEQYF. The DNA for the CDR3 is TGTGCCAGCAGCTTAGGCCCGGGTTACGAGCAGTACTTC.